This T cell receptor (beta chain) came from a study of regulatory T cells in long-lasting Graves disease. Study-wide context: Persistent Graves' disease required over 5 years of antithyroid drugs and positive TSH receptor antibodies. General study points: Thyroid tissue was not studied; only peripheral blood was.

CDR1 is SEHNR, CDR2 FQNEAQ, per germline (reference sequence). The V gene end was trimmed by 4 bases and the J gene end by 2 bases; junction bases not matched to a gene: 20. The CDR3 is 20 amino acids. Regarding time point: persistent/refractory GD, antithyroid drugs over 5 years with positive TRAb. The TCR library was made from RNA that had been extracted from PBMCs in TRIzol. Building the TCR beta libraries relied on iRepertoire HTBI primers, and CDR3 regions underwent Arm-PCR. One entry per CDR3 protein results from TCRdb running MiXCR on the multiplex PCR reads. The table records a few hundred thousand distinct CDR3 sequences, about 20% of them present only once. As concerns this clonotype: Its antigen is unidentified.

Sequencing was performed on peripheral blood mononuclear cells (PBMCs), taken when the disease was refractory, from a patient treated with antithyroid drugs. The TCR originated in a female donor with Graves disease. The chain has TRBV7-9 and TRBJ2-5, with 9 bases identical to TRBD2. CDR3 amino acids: CASSSINLLSGRLRQETQYF. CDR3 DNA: TGTGCCAGCAGCTCGATCAACCTACTTAGCGGGAGACTAAGGCAAGAGACCCAGTACTTC. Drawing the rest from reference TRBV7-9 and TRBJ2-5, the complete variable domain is DTGVSQNPRHKITKRGQNVTFRCDPISEHNRLYWYRQTLGQGPEFLTYFQNEAQLEKSRLLSDRFSAERPKGSFSTLEIQRTEQGDSAMYLCASSSINLLSGRLRQETQYFGPGTRLLVL.